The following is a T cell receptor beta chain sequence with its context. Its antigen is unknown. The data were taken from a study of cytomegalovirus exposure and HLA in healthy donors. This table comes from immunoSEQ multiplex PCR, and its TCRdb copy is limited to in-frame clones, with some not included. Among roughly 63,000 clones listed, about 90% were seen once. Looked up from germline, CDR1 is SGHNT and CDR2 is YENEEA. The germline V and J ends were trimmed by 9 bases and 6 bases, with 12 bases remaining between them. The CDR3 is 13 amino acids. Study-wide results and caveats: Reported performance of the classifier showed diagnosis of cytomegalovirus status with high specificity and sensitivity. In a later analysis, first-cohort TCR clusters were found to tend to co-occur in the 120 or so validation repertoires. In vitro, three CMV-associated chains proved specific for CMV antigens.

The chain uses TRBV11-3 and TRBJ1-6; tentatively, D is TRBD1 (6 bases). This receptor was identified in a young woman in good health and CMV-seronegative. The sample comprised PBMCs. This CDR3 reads CARPGQINSPLHF. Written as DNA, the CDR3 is TGTGCCAGGCCAGGACAGATTAATTCACCCCTCCACTTT.